This TCR beta chain stems from a study of OX40 agonist ivuxolimab in advanced cancers. CDR1 is MGHDK, CDR2 SYGVNS, per germline. V lost 5 bases, J lost 6 bases, and 20 bases lay in between. This CDR3 is built from 15 residues. The data were produced by immunoSEQ multiplex PCR, yet TCRdb's version contains in-frame clones alone and is incomplete. The sample lists fewer than 55,000 clones, about 86% occurring once. The chain carries TRBV25-1 and TRBJ2-7; D assignment may be TRBD1 or TRBD2 (5 bases each). The receptor was derived from an adult with an advanced solid tumor such as melanoma, head and neck, liver or kidney cancer. The sample was CD4+ or CD8+ T cells sorted from blood, taken in a trial of the OX40 agonist ivuxolimab. CDR3 bases: TGTGCCAGCAGTAACCGGGACCAAGGGGCTCGCGAGCAGTACTTC. Its translation: CASSNRDQGAREQYF.